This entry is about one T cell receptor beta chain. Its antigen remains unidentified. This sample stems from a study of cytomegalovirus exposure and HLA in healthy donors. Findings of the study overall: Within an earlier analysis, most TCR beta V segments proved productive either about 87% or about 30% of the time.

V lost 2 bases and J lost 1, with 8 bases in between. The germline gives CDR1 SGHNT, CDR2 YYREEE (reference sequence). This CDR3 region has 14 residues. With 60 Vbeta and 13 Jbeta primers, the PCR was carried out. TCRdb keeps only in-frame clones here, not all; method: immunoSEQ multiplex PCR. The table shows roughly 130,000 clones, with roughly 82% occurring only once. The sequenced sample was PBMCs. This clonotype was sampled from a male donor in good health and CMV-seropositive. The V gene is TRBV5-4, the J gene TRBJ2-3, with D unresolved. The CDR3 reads CASSFSPGTDTQYF. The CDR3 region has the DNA TGTGCCAGCAGCTTCTCTCCGGGCACAGATACGCAGTATTTT.